This T cell receptor (beta chain) was retrieved from a study of neurological immune-mediated disorders. Ten or more counts support this clonotype. Each CDR3 protein is one row after TCRdb ran MiXCR on the 5' RACE reads. The data show approximately 41,000 distinct CDR3 sequences, about 15% seen once. The sequenced sample consisted of CD4+ T cells from blood. The sequence was collected from an older woman with HTLV-1-associated myelopathy (HAM/TSP).

The CDR3 region has the DNA TGTGCCAGCTCACAGCGGCCGAACACTGAAGCTTTCTTT. It yields the protein CASSQRPNTEAFF. The chain recombines TRBV18 with TRBJ1-1; D not resolved. The CDR3 contains 13 residues. CDR1 KGHSH and CDR2 LQKENI come from the germline V gene. With 4 bases removed from V and 1 base from J, the gap between germline ends came to 7 bases.